Below are 11 T cell receptor beta chains sequenced from a single sample in a study of OX40 agonist ivuxolimab in advanced cancers. Library construction relied on the immunoSEQ multiplex PCR assay. Imported from immuneACCESS, the table was reduced by TCRdb to in-frame sequences with V and J called. These copies leave out some clones; in studies compared against another copy, an unresolved V gene accounts for under half, and the cause of the remainder is not known. A total of around 76,000 clones appear in this sample, about 87% of them only once. Approximately 0.5% of the sample comes from the top ten. The sample here was CD4+ or CD8+ T cells sorted from blood, taken in a trial of the OX40 agonist ivuxolimab. Source of these receptors: an adult with an advanced solid tumor such as melanoma, head and neck, liver or kidney cancer.

This clone was detected ten times or more. The chain has TRBV5-6 and TRBJ1-2; D remains ambiguous. This CDR3 comprises 12 residues. Per germline, CDR1 SGHDT and CDR2 YYEEEE. With 3 bases removed from V and 3 bases from J, the gap between germline ends came to 6 bases. The CDR3 bases are TGTGCCAGCAGCTCGAACGACTATGGCTACACCTTC. Protein: CASSSNDYGYTF.

This sequence joins TRBV29-1 and TRBJ1-1; D call uncertain. The CDR3 spans 12 residues. V gave up 4 bases and J gave up 13 bases, with 19 bases separating them. Germline V CDR1 and CDR2: SQVTM, ANQGSEA. CDR3 loop: CSVAPPGLTVFF. The DNA for the CDR3 is TGCAGCGTTGCCCCCCCGGGGTTGACCGTTTTCTTT.

In this sample, this clone turned up once. The rearrangement uses TRBV19 and TRBJ2-3; D is possibly TRBD1 (5 bases). The germline V and J ends were trimmed by 7 bases and 1 base, with 15 bases remaining between them. Looked up from germline, CDR1 is LNHDA and CDR2 is SQIVND (reference sequence). The length of the CDR3 is 15 residues. CDR3 protein: CASISGSEGTDTQYF. The CDR3 region has the DNA TGTGCCAGTATCTCAGGGTCAGAGGGCACAGATACGCAGTATTTT.

The CDR3 nucleotides read TGCGCCAGCAGCTTGAGGGCCGGGGAGCAGTTCTTC. This translates into CASSLRAGEQFF. The rearrangement links TRBV5-1 to TRBJ2-1; D remains unclear. Per the germline V gene, CDR1 is SGHRS and CDR2 is YFSETQ. The CDR3 is 12 amino acids. The germline V and J ends were trimmed by 1 base and 10 bases, with 9 bases remaining between them. Complete variable domain (other parts from reference TRBV5-1 and TRBJ2-1): KAGVTQTPRYLIKTRGQQVTLSCSPISGHRSVSWYQQTPGQGLQFLFEYFSETQRNKGNFPGRFSGRQFSNSRSEMNVSTLELGDSALYLCASSLRAGEQFFGPGTRLTVL.

The rearrangement joins TRBV9 to TRBJ2-5; D remains unclear. Between the trimmed V and J ends, which lost 2 bases and 1 base, there was a span of 6 bases. The CDR3 is 13 amino acids. CDR1 and CDR2 from the germline V gene are SGDLS and YYNGEE. The CDR3 loop is CASSVNSQETQYF. The CDR3 DNA reads as TGTGCCAGCAGCGTGAACAGCCAAGAGACCCAGTACTTC.

This clone was seen only once. J is TRBJ1-2 and V is TRBV10-1, with D possibly matching TRBD1 (5 bases). Germline V gene sequence: CDR1 WNHNN, CDR2 SYGVQD (reference sequence). The CDR3 sequence is 13 residues long. V was cut by 4 bases and J by 3 bases, with 9 bases left in between. CDR3 protein: CASSVRRDYGYTF. As DNA, the CDR3 is TGCGCCAGCAGTGTTCGCAGGGACTATGGCTACACCTTC.

This clone occurred a few times. V usage is TRBV9 and J usage is TRBJ1-3; the match to TRBD1 covers 8 bases. The CDR3 runs 15 residues. Losses at the gene ends were 5 bases for V and 1 base for J; bases not matched to a gene: 5. Per the germline V gene, CDR1 is SGDLS and CDR2 is YYNGEE. The DNA of the CDR3 is TGTGCCAGCAGTGACTACAGGGGGTCTGGAAACACCATATATTTT. Encoded protein: CASSDYRGSGNTIYF.

In its sample, this clone was seen once. This rearrangement joins TRBV29-1 to TRBJ2-2; D is unclear. The germline gives CDR1 SQVTM, CDR2 ANQGSEA. CDR3 length equals 15 residues. Trimming took 0 bases from V and 2 from J, leaving 10 bases between them. This CDR3 reads CSVEDRVRNTGELFF. The CDR3 DNA sequence: TGCAGCGTTGAAGATCGGGTGAGAAACACCGGGGAGCTGTTTTTT.

This chain connects TRBV7-2 to TRBJ1-5; possibly TRBD1 for D (6 bases). Deletions cut 5 bases from V and 2 bases from J, with 16 bases between. This CDR3 region has 16 residues. Germline CDR1 is SGHTA and CDR2 is FQGNSA. The CDR3 spells CASSHRTGSGNQPQHF. CDR3 nucleotides: TGTGCCAGCAGCCACAGAACAGGGAGCGGCAATCAGCCCCAGCATTTT.

In this sample, this clone turned up once. The chain employs TRBV7-6 and TRBJ2-2; D not resolved. Germline V gene lookup returns CDR1 SGHVS and CDR2 FNYEAQ. CDR3 length: 13 residues. The V end lost 8 bases, the J end lost 5 bases, and 12 bases lay between the germline ends. CDR3 sequence (DNA): TGTGCCAGCCGCGGCGCGGCAACCGGGGAGCTGTTTTTT. Translating it yields CASRGAATGELFF.

This clone was detected only a few times. This chain links TRBV4-1 with TRBJ2-2; no firm D call. Germline CDR1 and CDR2: MGHRA and YSYEKL. This CDR3 contains 16 residues. The germline V and J ends were trimmed by 2 bases and 4 bases, with 14 bases remaining between them. The CDR3 protein is CASSQFTGPSTGELFF. DNA of the CDR3: TGCGCCAGCAGCCAATTTACCGGGCCATCCACCGGGGAGCTGTTTTTT.